The present TCR beta chain was sequenced within a study of T cell repertoires in cytomegalovirus infection. Turning to the study itself: CMV epitopes used comprised recently identified HLA-C-restricted ones and well-studied HLA-B-restricted ones.

Of note for this clonotype: Its antigen is currently unknown.

This CDR3 contains 16 residues. Germline V gene sequence: CDR1 MNHNY, CDR2 SVGAGI (reference sequence). V was clipped by 4 bases and J by 2 bases, with 16 bases between them. The study's findings and limits: The study found HLA-C-restricted CMV-specific TCR beta clonotypes dominating the ex vivo response. Carriage of CMV together with the relevant HLA was identifiable through cumulative public TCR beta family frequency.

Using its own MiXCR run on the reads, TCRdb lists one record per CDR3 protein. The data contain hundreds of thousands of distinct CDR3 sequences, roughly a third of them singletons. Material: cultured PBMCs, obtained from culture after CMV antigen stimulation. The source is a human donor in good health (CMV status not recorded). Some clones in this sample may be carry-over from other donors' samples. The rearrangement uses TRBV6-6 and TRBJ2-3, with D possibly matching TRBD2 (6 bases). The CDR3 here is CASSLGGRPPTDTQYF. Here the CDR3 DNA reads TGTGCCAGCAGTTTAGGAGGGAGACCCCCCACAGATACGCAGTATTTT.